This T cell receptor beta chain emerged from a study of a mutant IDH1 vaccine in newly diagnosed glioma. As for the study in general: Males made up about 62% and females roughly 40% of treated patients, whose mean age was about 37 years. V12 came at week 35, V13 at week 47. Prior therapy was radiotherapy, temozolomide, or both; most received both.

Time point denoted: week 35, safety follow-up. A 20-mer mutant IDH1 peptide at 300 ug was injected subcutaneously with topical imiquimod. Each tumor in the donors was a new WHO grade 3 or 4 astrocytoma, IDH1-mutant and ATRX-lost. Sequencing used immunoSEQ multiplex PCR; TCRdb keeps in-frame clones, though not all of them. The sample lists about 32,000 clones, 80% seen once, with 3.2% in the top ten. Of note for this clone: Its antigen is currently unknown.

This CDR3 contains 16 residues. CDR1 and CDR2 from the germline V gene are SGDLS and YYNGEE. V lost 0 bases to trimming and J lost 4 bases, with 16 bases between them. The sequencing here drew on PBMCs, taken from a glioma patient whose treatment included an IDH1 peptide vaccine. V usage is TRBV9 and J usage is TRBJ1-2, with D maybe TRBD1 (6 bases). The source is a man between 40 and 49 years old with glioma. Some clones in this sample may be carry-over from other donors' samples. For the CDR3, the DNA is TGTGCCAGCAGCGTAGAACCAGGGGCATCCCCCTATGGCTACACCTTC. Its translation is CASSVEPGASPYGYTF.